Below, 26 T cell receptor beta chains from the same sample are listed, as sequenced in a study of cytomegalovirus exposure and HLA in healthy donors. Profiling relied on immunoSEQ multiplex PCR, and the TCRdb table lists in-frame clones only, not all of them. The sample lists over 110,000 clones, 84% occurring once. Sequenced input: PBMCs. Receptors originate from a woman aged 30 to 39 in good health and CMV-seronegative.

The rearrangement joins TRBV18 to TRBJ2-3; no clear D. Germline assignment: CDR1 KGHSH and CDR2 LQKENI. The CDR3 runs 16 residues. V shed 0 bases and J shed 0 bases, with 10 bases lying between them. CDR3 nucleotide sequence: TGTGCCAGCTCACCACCGGAGAGCCTAAGCACAGATACGCAGTATTTT. This sequence encodes CASSPPESLSTDTQYF. Full variable domain (remainder filled in from reference TRBV18 and TRBJ2-3): NAGVMQNPRHLVRRRGQEARLRCSPMKGHSHVYWYRQLPEEGLKFMVYLQKENIIDESGMPKERFSAEFPKEGPSILRIQQVVRGDSAAYFCASSPPESLSTDTQYFGPGTRLTVL.

The chain has TRBV5-6 and TRBJ1-2; D is perhaps TRBD1 (6 bases). The germline V and J ends were trimmed by 5 bases and 2 bases, with 10 bases remaining between them. The CDR3 spans 13 residues. CDR1 SGHDT and CDR2 YYEEEE come from the germline V gene. CDR3 in DNA: TGTGCCAGCAGAGGGACACTGAACTATGGCTACACCTTC. It codes for CASRGTLNYGYTF.

The chain employs TRBV18 and TRBJ1-2; 8 nucleotides line up with TRBD1. The V gene's germline CDR1 is KGHSH and CDR2 LQKENI. This CDR3 has 14 amino acids. With V trimmed by 0 bases and J by 7 bases, 4 bases remained unmatched. The CDR3 here is CASSPPADRVGYTF. CDR3 nucleotide sequence: TGTGCCAGCTCACCACCAGCGGACAGGGTTGGCTACACCTTC. Variable domain in full (rest from reference TRBV18 and TRBJ1-2): NAGVMQNPRHLVRRRGQEARLRCSPMKGHSHVYWYRQLPEEGLKFMVYLQKENIIDESGMPKERFSAEFPKEGPSILRIQQVVRGDSAAYFCASSPPADRVGYTFGSGTRLTVV.

This clone was seen more than once but under ten times. The chain combines TRBV2 with TRBJ1-2; D perhaps matches TRBD1 (5 bases). Trimming cost V 5 bases and J 4 bases, with 11 bases left between them. This CDR3 is built from 13 residues. Germline lookup yields CDR1 SNHLY and CDR2 FYNNEI. The CDR3 sequence is CASSSGIGYGYTF. Here the CDR3 DNA reads TGTGCCAGCAGTTCAGGGATTGGCTATGGCTACACCTTC.

This chain joins TRBV29-1 and TRBJ2-1; 13 nucleotides agree with TRBD2. Germline assignment: CDR1 SQVTM and CDR2 ANQGSEA. After removal of 7 bases from V and 4 bases from J, the junction contained 13 bases not matched to a gene. This CDR3 comprises 17 residues. This CDR3 reads CSGLRLAGGRGYNEQFF. CDR3 nucleotides: TGCAGCGGACTTCGACTAGCGGGGGGCCGGGGTTACAATGAGCAGTTCTTC.

The chain uses TRBV2 and TRBJ2-7, with 11 bases matching TRBD1. The CDR3 runs to 12 residues. The germline V gene has CDR1 SNHLY and CDR2 FYNNEI. V lost 6 bases and J lost 7; bases outside the gene matches: 2. The CDR3 DNA reads as TGTGCCAGCAGGGACAGGGGGCGGGAGCAGTACTTC. Its translation is CASRDRGREQYF.

This clone has only a few counts. The chain employs TRBV7-9 and TRBJ2-7; the match to TRBD2 covers 12 bases. Germline assignment: CDR1 SEHNR and CDR2 FQNEAQ (reference sequence). This CDR3 contains 15 residues. V gave up 6 bases and J gave up 4 bases; unmatched junction bases: 7. The chain's CDR3 is CASRTTGTSGYEQYF. Here the CDR3 DNA reads TGTGCCAGCAGGACTACCGGGACTAGCGGGTACGAGCAGTACTTC.

This clone was seen a single time. The gene calls are TRBV30 and TRBJ2-3, with D hard to call. With 1 base removed from V and 6 bases from J, the gap between germline ends came to 5 bases. Germline assignment: CDR1 GTSNPN and CDR2 SVGIG (reference sequence). CDR3 size: 11 residues. The CDR3, as DNA: TGTGCCTGGAGTGCTGTGGATACGCAGTATTTT. Its protein is CAWSAVDTQYF. Complete variable domain (other parts from reference TRBV30 and TRBJ2-3): SQTIHQWPATLVQPVGSPLSLECTVEGTSNPNLYWYRQAAGRGLQLLFYSVGIGQISSEVPQNLSASRPQDRQFILSSKKLLLSDSGFYLCAWSAVDTQYFGPGTRLTVL.

This sequence joins TRBV6-5 and TRBJ1-2, with D maybe TRBD1 (5 bases). V was trimmed by 2 bases and J by 3 bases, leaving 10 bases between them. This CDR3 region has 14 residues. Germline lookup yields CDR1 MNHEY and CDR2 SVGAGI. CDR3 coding DNA: TGTGCCAGCAGTTACGCGGACACCTACTATGGCTACACCTTC. Translation: CASSYADTYYGYTF.

J is TRBJ2-7 and V is TRBV4-2; TRBD1 matches at 10 bases. With 1 base clipped from V and 3 bases from J, the junction kept 3 bases outside the gene matches. CDR1 and CDR2 from the germline V gene are LGHNA and YNFKEQ. This CDR3 spans 15 amino acids. This CDR3 reads CASSQAGQGGYEQYF. DNA for the CDR3: TGTGCCAGCAGCCAAGCCGGACAGGGGGGCTACGAGCAGTACTTC.

The table lists this clone with a count of one. The J gene is TRBJ1-2, the V gene TRBV11-2; 9 nucleotides align to TRBD1. CDR3 size: 17 residues. CDR1 is SGHAT, CDR2 FQNNGV, per germline. With V trimmed by 5 bases and J by 4 bases, 14 bases remained unmatched. The chain's CDR3 is CASSPGTGIIGPYGYTF. CDR3 in DNA: TGTGCCAGCAGCCCAGGGACAGGGATAATAGGGCCCTATGGCTACACCTTC.

The chain carries TRBV13 and TRBJ2-7, with a weak D call TRBD1 (5 bases). V was pared by 6 bases and J by 5 bases, with 14 bases between. This CDR3 comprises 13 residues. CDR1 and CDR2 (germline): PRHDT, FYEKMQ (reference sequence). CDR3 protein: CASSRSGLHEQYF. The DNA of the CDR3 is TGTGCCAGCAGTCGATCAGGGCTCCACGAGCAGTACTTC. The full variable domain, in which reference TRBV13 and TRBJ2-7 provide the parts outside the CDR3, is AAGVIQSPRHLIKEKRETATLKCYPIPRHDTVYWYQQGPGQDPQFLISFYEKMQSDKGSIPDRFSAQQFSDYHSELNMSSLELGDSALYFCASSRSGLHEQYFGPGTRLTVT.

The chain carries TRBV5-1 and TRBJ2-7; D may be TRBD2 (5 bases). Deletions cut 1 base from V and 3 bases from J, with 11 bases between. Germline CDR1 SGHRS, CDR2 YFSETQ. This CDR3 contains 14 residues. CDR3 DNA: TGCGCCAGCAGCTTGAGAGGGCTAGACTACGAGCAGTACTTC. Translation: CASSLRGLDYEQYF.

This clone was seen only once. J is TRBJ2-7 and V is TRBV11-2; a weak D match, TRBD1 (5 bases). Trimming took off 1 base at V and 5 bases at J, with 12 bases between the two ends. CDR3 length equals 14 residues. Looked up from germline, CDR1 is SGHAT and CDR2 is FQNNGV. CDR3 DNA sequence: TGTGCCAGCAGCTTAGGGGCAGGGATCCACGAGCAGTACTTC. This encodes CASSLGAGIHEQYF.

This chain links TRBV6-5 with TRBJ1-6, with no clear D. This CDR3 comprises 15 residues. The V gene lost 6 bases and the J gene lost 6 bases, with 15 bases spanning the gap. Germline V CDR1 and CDR2: MNHEY, SVGAGI. The CDR3: CASRPPGGINSPLHF. CDR3 DNA sequence: TGTGCCAGCAGACCCCCGGGCGGGATTAATTCACCCCTCCACTTT.

The genes are TRBV6-1 and TRBJ2-5, with 9 bases lining up with TRBD1. This CDR3 is built from 14 residues. Germline-derived CDR1 and CDR2 are MNHNS and SASEGT. The V segment lost 6 bases and the J segment 5 bases; nucleotides outside the gene matches: 7. The CDR3 region is CASREQGARETQYF. In nucleotides, the CDR3 is TGTGCCAGCAGAGAACAGGGGGCAAGGGAGACCCAGTACTTC.

The chain recombines TRBV28 with TRBJ2-3, with D possibly TRBD2 on 6 matching bases. Trimming removed 8 bases at V and 6 bases at J, with 24 bases between. CDR1 MDHEN and CDR2 SYDVKM come from the germline V gene. The CDR3 totals 16 residues. For the CDR3, the DNA is TGTGCCAGCTCGGGGTTGGTTTGGGGGGATGATGATACGCAGTATTTT. Translating it yields CASSGLVWGDDDTQYF. Complete variable domain (other parts from reference TRBV28 and TRBJ2-3): DVKVTQSSRYLVKRTGEKVFLECVQDMDHENMFWYRQDPGLGLRLIYFSYDVKMKEKGDIPEGYSVSREKKERFSLILESASTNQTSMYLCASSGLVWGDDDTQYFGPGTRLTVL.

The V and J genes are TRBV29-1 and TRBJ1-6, with D maybe TRBD1 (5 bases). The CDR3 covers 21 residues. Germline CDR1 and CDR2: SQVTM and ANQGSEA. V gave up 6 bases and J gave up 4 bases, with 34 bases separating them. The CDR3 loop reads CSVALSTSQLGSWTYNSPLHF. The DNA for the CDR3 is TGCAGCGTCGCGCTTAGTACGTCTCAGCTGGGTAGCTGGACATATAATTCACCCCTCCACTTT.

The gene calls are TRBV9 and TRBJ2-3; 14 nucleotides match TRBD2. The CDR3 sequence is 16 residues long. Germline CDR1 reads SGDLS; CDR2 reads YYNGEE. V gave up 3 bases and J gave up 4 bases; unmatched junction bases: 4. The CDR3 bases are TGTGCCAGCAGCGGACTAGCGGGGGGGCCCCCAGATACGCAGTATTTT. As protein: CASSGLAGGPPDTQYF. The full variable domain, in which reference TRBV9 and TRBJ2-3 provide the parts outside the CDR3, is DSGVTQTPKHLITATGQRVTLRCSPRSGDLSVYWYQQSLDQGLQFLIQYYNGEERAKGNILERFSAQQFPDLHSELNLSSLELGDSALYFCASSGLAGGPPDTQYFGPGTRLTVL.

This chain joins TRBV7-9 and TRBJ2-3; 10 bases fit TRBD2. The CDR3 extends over 18 amino acids. Trimming cost V 1 base and J 4 bases; bases outside gene matches: 11. The germline CDR1 and CDR2 sequences are SEHNR and FQNEAQ (reference sequence). The CDR3 is CASSLGQGLSGGADTQYF. The CDR3 nucleotides are TGTGCCAGCAGCTTAGGACAGGGTCTCAGCGGGGGGGCAGATACGCAGTATTTT.

The J gene is TRBJ2-3, the V gene TRBV9; possible D gene TRBD2, 6 bases. The V gene's germline CDR1 is SGDLS and CDR2 YYNGEE. V was trimmed by 7 bases and J by 4 bases, leaving 13 bases between them. The CDR3 covers 13 residues. CDR3 residues: CASGGSYPDTQYF. The DNA for the CDR3 is TGTGCCAGCGGGGGGAGTTACCCAGATACGCAGTATTTT.

The rearrangement joins TRBV5-1 to TRBJ2-1; unclear D gene. Looked up from germline, CDR1 is SGHRS and CDR2 is YFSETQ. The CDR3 spans 14 residues. The ends were cut back, 0 bases at V and 0 bases at J, with 4 bases in the middle. CDR3 nucleotides: TGCGCCAGCAGCTTGGGCTACTCCTACAATGAGCAGTTCTTC. Its protein is CASSLGYSYNEQFF.

The chain employs TRBV6-1 and TRBJ1-6; D is undetermined. With 2 bases removed from V and 6 bases from J, the gap between germline ends came to 11 bases. Germline V gives CDR1 MNHNS, CDR2 SASEGT. The CDR3 runs to 15 residues. CDR3 in amino acids: CASSELVQTNSPLHF. The CDR3 region has the DNA TGTGCCAGCAGTGAACTTGTACAGACTAATTCACCCCTCCACTTT.

The J gene is TRBJ1-2, the V gene TRBV2; a possible D gene is TRBD1 (6 bases). The CDR3 spans 14 residues. Germline V gives CDR1 SNHLY, CDR2 FYNNEI. The ends were cut back, 6 bases at V and 4 bases at J, with 15 bases in the middle. The CDR3 coding sequence is TGTGCCAGCAGCCGCAACAGGGTCAGCTATGGCTACACCTTC. Translating it yields CASSRNRVSYGYTF.

Regarding this clone: Other DNA sequences in the same sample also yield this CDR3. The chain couples TRBV6-5 to TRBJ2-5; D call uncertain. CDR3 length equals 11 residues. CDR1 and CDR2 from the germline V gene are MNHEY and SVGAGI. Trimming removed 6 bases at V and 4 bases at J, with 6 bases between. For the CDR3, the DNA is TGTGCCAGCAGCTCCAGAGAGACCCAGTACTTC. It specifies CASSSRETQYF.

V is TRBV7-2 and J is TRBJ2-3; 14 bases are shared with TRBD2. Trimming cost V 5 bases and J 2 bases; bases outside gene matches: 6. The CDR3 consists of 17 residues. Germline assignment: CDR1 SGHTA and CDR2 FQGNSA. DNA for the CDR3: TGTGCCAGCAGCCAGTGGACTAGCGGGGGGCTCACAGATACGCAGTATTTT. Its protein product is CASSQWTSGGLTDTQYF.